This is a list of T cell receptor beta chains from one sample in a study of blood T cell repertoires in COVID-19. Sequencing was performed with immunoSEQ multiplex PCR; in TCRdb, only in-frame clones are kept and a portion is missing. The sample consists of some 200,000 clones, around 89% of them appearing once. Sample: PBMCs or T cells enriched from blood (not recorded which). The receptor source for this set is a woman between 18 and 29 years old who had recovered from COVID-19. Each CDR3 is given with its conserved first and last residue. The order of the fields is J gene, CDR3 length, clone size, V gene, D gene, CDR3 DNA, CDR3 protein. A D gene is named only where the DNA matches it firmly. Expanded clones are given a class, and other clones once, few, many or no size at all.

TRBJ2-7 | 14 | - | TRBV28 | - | TGTGCCAGCACAGGGCACTTCCCCACCTACGAGCAGTACTTC | CASTGHFPTYEQYF
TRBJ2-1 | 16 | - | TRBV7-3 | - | TGTGCCAGCAGCTTACCCACGGGGAGCTCCTACAATGAGCAGTTCTTC | CASSLPTGSSYNEQFF
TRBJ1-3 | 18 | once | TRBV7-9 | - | TGTGCCAGCAGCTCTTCCCTACTGTACGGCGGTGATGGAAACACCATATATTTT | CASSSSLLYGGDGNTIYF
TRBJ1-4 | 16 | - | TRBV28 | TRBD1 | TGTGCCAGCAGTTTATCCAGGGGGCGCACTAATGAAAAACTGTTTTTT | CASSLSRGRTNEKLFF
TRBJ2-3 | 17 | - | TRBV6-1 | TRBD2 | TGTGCCAGCAGTGAGGTAGACGGGGGGGGCAGCACAGATACGCAGTATTTT | CASSEVDGGGSTDTQYF
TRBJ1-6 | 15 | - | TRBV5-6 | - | TGTGCCAGCAGCTTGGACAGGCGCCTTCCTTCACCCCTCCACTTT | CASSLDRRLPSPLHF
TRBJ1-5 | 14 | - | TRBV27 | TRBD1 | TGTGCCAGCGGGCTAGGACAGGGAATTCAGCCCCAGCATTTT | CASGLGQGIQPQHF
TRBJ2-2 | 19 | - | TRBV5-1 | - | TGCGCCAGCAGCTCGGCCTACGACTTTAGTGATAGAGGCACCGGGGAGCTGTTTTTT | CASSSAYDFSDRGTGELFF
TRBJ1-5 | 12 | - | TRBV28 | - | TGTGCCAGCAGCCTGAACCTACGGCCCCAGCATTTT | CASSLNLRPQHF
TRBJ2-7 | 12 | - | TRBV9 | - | TGTGCCAGCAGCGTAGAGGAGGGCGAGCAGTACTTC | CASSVEEGEQYF
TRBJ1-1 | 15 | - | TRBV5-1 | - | TGCGCCAGCAGCTTGGGCGCAATCCGGGGCACTGAAGCTTTCTTT | CASSLGAIRGTEAFF
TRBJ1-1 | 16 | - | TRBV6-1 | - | TGTGCCAGCAGTGAAAGGTTCGAGGAGGGTTGGACTGAAGCTTTCTTT | CASSERFEEGWTEAFF
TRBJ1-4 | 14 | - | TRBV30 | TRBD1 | TGTGCCTGGAGTATCGGGACAGGGGTTGAAAAACTGTTTTTT | CAWSIGTGVEKLFF
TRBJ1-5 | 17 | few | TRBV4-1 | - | TGCGCCAGCAGCCAAGGACTATCCGTGGGGAGAGGGCAGCCCCAGCATTTT | CASSQGLSVGRGQPQHF
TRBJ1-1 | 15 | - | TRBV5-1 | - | TGCGCCAGCAGCTGGGAGACAGGCGCGAACACTGAAGCTTTCTTT | CASSWETGANTEAFF
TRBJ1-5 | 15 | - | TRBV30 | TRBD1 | TGTGCCTGGACTATTGGGACAGCCTTCAATCAGCCCCAGCATTTT | CAWTIGTAFNQPQHF
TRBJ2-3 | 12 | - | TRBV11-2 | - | TGTGCCAGCAGGGAGAACACAGATACGCAGTATTTT | CASRENTDTQYF
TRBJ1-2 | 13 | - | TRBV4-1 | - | TGCGCCAGCAGCCAAGAAGCCCAATATGGCTACACCTTC | CASSQEAQYGYTF
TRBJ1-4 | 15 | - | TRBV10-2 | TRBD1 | TGCGCCAGCAGCCGGGACAGACCAACTAATGAAAAACTGTTTTTT | CASSRDRPTNEKLFF
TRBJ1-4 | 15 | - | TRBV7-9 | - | TGTGCCAGCAGCTTAGGGGGCGGAACTAATGAAAAACTGTTTTTT | CASSLGGGTNEKLFF
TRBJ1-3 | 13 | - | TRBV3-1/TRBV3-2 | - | TGTGCCAGCAGCCAAGGCCAGGGAAGTACCATATATTTT | CASSQGQGSTIYF
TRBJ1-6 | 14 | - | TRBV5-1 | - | TGCGCCAGCAGCTTGGGCGGGTCAGGATCACCCCTCCACTTT | CASSLGGSGSPLHF
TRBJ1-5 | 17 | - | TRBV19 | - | TGTGCCAGTAGTATAGTAGGGGGGGGCAGAAACAATCAGCCCCAGCATTTT | CASSIVGGGRNNQPQHF
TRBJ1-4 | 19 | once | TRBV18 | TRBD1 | TGTGCCAGCTCACCAAGAAGGGCGAGACAGGGGGTTACTAATGAAAAACTGTTTTTT | CASSPRRARQGVTNEKLFF
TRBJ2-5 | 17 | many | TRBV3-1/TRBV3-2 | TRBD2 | TGTGCCAGCAGCCAACCAGGGGAACTAGCGGGTAAAGAGACCCAGTACTTC | CASSQPGELAGKETQYF
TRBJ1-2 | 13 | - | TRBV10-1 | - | TGCGCCAGCAGCCCTTGGGCAGAAAGGGGCTACACCTTC | CASSPWAERGYTF
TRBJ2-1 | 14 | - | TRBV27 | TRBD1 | TGTGCCAGCAGCCCACAGGGGGAAGGCAATGAGCAGTTCTTC | CASSPQGEGNEQFF
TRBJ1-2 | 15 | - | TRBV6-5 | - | TGTGCCAGCAGAGCTCTTACACAGACAATCTATGGCTACACCTTC | CASRALTQTIYGYTF
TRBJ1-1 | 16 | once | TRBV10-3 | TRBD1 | TGTGCCATCACCCCCGGGGCCGGGACAGTGAACACTGAAGCTTTCTTT | CAITPGAGTVNTEAFF
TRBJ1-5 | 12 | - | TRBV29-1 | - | TGCAGCGTTGTTCTTTCGGATCAGCCCCAGCATTTT | CSVVLSDQPQHF
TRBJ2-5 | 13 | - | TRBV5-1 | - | TGCGCCAGCAGCTGGCCTGATAAAGAGACCCAGTACTTC | CASSWPDKETQYF
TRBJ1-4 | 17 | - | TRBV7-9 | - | TGTGCCAGCAGCTTACCTTACAGAATTAGTCGGCATGAAAAACTGTTTTTT | CASSLPYRISRHEKLFF
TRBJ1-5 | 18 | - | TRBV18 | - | TGTGCCAGCTCACTAACGGCCTTGTCAGGGGACAGCAATCAGCCCCAGCATTTT | CASSLTALSGDSNQPQHF
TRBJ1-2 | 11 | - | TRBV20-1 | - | TGCAGTGCTAGACAAACTTATGGCTACACCTTC | CSARQTYGYTF
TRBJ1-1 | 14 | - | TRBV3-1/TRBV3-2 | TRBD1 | TGTGCCAGCAGCCCACCGGGACAGGTCACTGAAGCTTTCTTT | CASSPPGQVTEAFF
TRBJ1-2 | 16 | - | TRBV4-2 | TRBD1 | TGTGCCAGCAGCCAACAATGGGGACAGGGTAAGGGAGTGGTCACCTTC | CASSQQWGQGKGVVTF
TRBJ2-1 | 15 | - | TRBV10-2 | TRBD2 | TGCGCCAGCAGTCAGTTAGCGGGGGGGCGGAGTGAGCAGTTCTTC | CASSQLAGGRSEQFF
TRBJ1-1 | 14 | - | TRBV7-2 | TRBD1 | TGTGCCAGCAGCCCGGGGACAGGGTTCGCTGAAGCTTTCTTT | CASSPGTGFAEAFF
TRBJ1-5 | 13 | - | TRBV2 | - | TGTGCCAGCAGTAAGCAAGGGGGTCAGCCCCAGCATTTT | CASSKQGGQPQHF
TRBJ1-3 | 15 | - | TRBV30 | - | TGTGCCTGGAATCTTCCCGGGGGAGGTGGAAACACCATATATTTT | CAWNLPGGGGNTIYF
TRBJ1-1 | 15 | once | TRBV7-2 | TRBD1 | TGTGCCAGCAGCCTGGGACAGGGGATGAACACTGAAGCTTTCTTT | CASSLGQGMNTEAFF
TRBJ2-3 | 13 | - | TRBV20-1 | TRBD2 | TGCAGTGCTAGTCCTAGCGGGGGGGATACGCAGTATTTT | CSASPSGGDTQYF
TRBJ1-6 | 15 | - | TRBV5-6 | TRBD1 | TGTGCCAGCAGCTACCGGGACAGGGTTAATTCACCCCTCCACTTT | CASSYRDRVNSPLHF
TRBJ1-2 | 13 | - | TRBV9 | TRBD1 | TGTGCCAGCAGCACCGGACAGGGTAAAGGCTACACCTTC | CASSTGQGKGYTF
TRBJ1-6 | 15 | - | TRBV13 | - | TGTGCCAGCAGCCGTAGCGGGGAGTATAATTCACCCCTCCACTTT | CASSRSGEYNSPLHF
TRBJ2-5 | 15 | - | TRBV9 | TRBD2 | TGTGCCAGCAGTACAGAGGGGACTATGGAAGAGACCCAGTACTTC | CASSTEGTMEETQYF
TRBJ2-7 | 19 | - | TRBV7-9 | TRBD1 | TGTGCCAGCAGCTTGACCGTAAACAGGGGGTCGACTACTCCCTACGAGCAGTACTTC | CASSLTVNRGSTTPYEQYF